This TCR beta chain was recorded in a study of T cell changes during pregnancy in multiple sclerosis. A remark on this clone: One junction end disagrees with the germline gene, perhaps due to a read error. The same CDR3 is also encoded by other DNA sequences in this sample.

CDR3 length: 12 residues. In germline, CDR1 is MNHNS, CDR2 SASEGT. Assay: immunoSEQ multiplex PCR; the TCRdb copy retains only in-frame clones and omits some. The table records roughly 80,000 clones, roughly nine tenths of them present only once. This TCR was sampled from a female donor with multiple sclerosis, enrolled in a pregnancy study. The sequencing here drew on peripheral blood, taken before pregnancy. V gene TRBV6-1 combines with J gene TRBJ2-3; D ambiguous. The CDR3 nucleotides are TGTGCCAGCAGGACTGTTGCAGATACACAGTATTTT. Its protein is CASRTVADTQYF.